This T cell receptor beta chain stems from a study of post-analysis software for immune sequencing data. Study-wide findings and caveats: Controls had significantly higher normalized Chao1 diversity than multiple sclerosis patients. Controls had lower frequencies than patients of four or five TRBV segments, which included TRBV5-6, TRBV5-1 and TRBV20-1. Co-batched samples clustered tightly together by F measure.

Carried by the TCR beta cDNA libraries were unique molecular identifiers. A single record per CDR3 protein comes from TCRdb applying MiXCR to the PCR reads. Of some 700,000 distinct CDR3 sequences listed, approximately 59% are singletons. Remarks on this clonotype: Its cognate antigen is unknown. A junction end diverges from the germline sequence, so it may reflect a read error.

There are 14 residues in the CDR3. Germline V lookup: CDR1 WNHNN, CDR2 SYGVQD (reference sequence). The receptor was derived from a girl aged 2-9 years with multiple sclerosis. The chain combines TRBV10-1 with TRBJ2-1, with D perhaps matching TRBD1 (5 bases). The sequenced material came from blood. CDR3 DNA sequence: TGCGCCAGCAGTGCAGGGCGGATATACAATAAGCAGTTCTTC. This gives the protein CASSAGRIYNKQFF.